One sample yielded the 15 T cell receptor beta chains listed below, sequenced in a study of blood T cells in healthy people across ages. For the second PCR, which ran for roughly 7 to 11 cycles, a sample-barcoded 5' primer and a J-beta primer mix were used. Via MiXCR, TCRdb re-called the 5' RACE reads, giving one row per CDR3 protein. The sample carries 1 million or so distinct CDR3 sequences, around 45% recorded once. Material for sequencing was blood. The receptor source for this set is a woman aged 55-69 years in good health.

This clonotype was detected many times. The chain is built from TRBV29-1 and TRBJ1-4; D might be TRBD1 (6 bases). Trimming stripped 4 bases from V and 5 bases from J, with 11 bases between. Germline V gives CDR1 SQVTM, CDR2 ANQGSEA. The CDR3 totals 13 residues. The CDR3 sequence: CSVVLGGNEKLFF. As DNA, the CDR3 is TGCAGCGTTGTGTTAGGGGGGAATGAAAAACTGTTTTTT.

This clonotype was found once. This chain uses TRBV10-3 with TRBJ2-3; 10 nucleotides align to TRBD2. Looked up from germline, CDR1 is ENHRY and CDR2 is SYGVKD. There are 19 residues in the CDR3. The J segment lost 0 bases and the V segment lost 8 bases, leaving 17 bases of the junction unmatched. The CDR3 is CAIGASAGGPSTSTDTQYF. The CDR3 DNA reads TGTGCCATCGGGGCCTCAGCGGGAGGGCCCTCCACTAGCACAGATACGCAGTATTTT.

This clonotype was picked up a small number of times. The CDR3 region has the DNA TGCAGTGCGCCGGGAGATGGCTACACCTTC. Translating it yields CSAPGDGYTF. The V and J genes are TRBV20-1 and TRBJ1-2; D not certain. CDR3 length: 10 residues. Trimming left V 6 bases short and J 6 bases short, with 8 bases between. Per germline, CDR1 DFQATT and CDR2 SNEGSKA (reference sequence).

In the case of this clonotype: The DNA is left out, because the CDR3 cannot be placed on it with certainty; the CDR3 is given as TCRdb lists it. V usage is TRBV28 and J usage is TRBJ2-1; the DNA was not compared with TRBD1, the D call given in the table. The CDR3 has 14 residues if both end residues are counted. Germline lookup yields CDR1 MDHEN and CDR2 SYDVKM. Here the CDR3 reads CASSLVAEGNERFF.

This clonotype was detected only a few times. V usage is TRBV2 and J usage is TRBJ2-5; 9 positions agree with TRBD2. CDR3 length: 15 amino acids. Trimming cost V 4 bases and J 4 bases; bases outside gene matches: 7. In germline, CDR1 is SNHLY, CDR2 FYNNEI. As DNA, the CDR3 is TGTGCCAGCAGTGGCCTAGCGGGACTCGGAGAGACCCAGTACTTC. Translation: CASSGLAGLGETQYF.

The genes are TRBV20-1 and TRBJ2-1; 8 nucleotides match TRBD2. TRBJ2-7 explains the end of the DNA better; the J call may be wrong. Germline CDR1 and CDR2: DFQATT and SNEGSKA (reference sequence). The CDR3 runs 12 residues. CDR3 region: CSARSSGDEQYF. CDR3 DNA sequence: TGCAGTGCTAGGAGTAGCGGGGATGAGCAGTACTTC.

This clonotype was observed a handful of times. The V gene is TRBV25-1, the J gene TRBJ2-5; D unresolved. Matching the DNA end better, TRBJ2-7 makes the J call doubtful. Germline V gene sequence: CDR1 MGHDK, CDR2 SYGVNS. The CDR3 contains 15 residues. Here the CDR3 DNA reads TGTGCCAGCAGTGGCCGGGCCTTCGGTGGCTACGAGCAGTACTTC. Translating it yields CASSGRAFGGYEQYF.

This clonotype was observed many times. This chain uses TRBV5-6 with TRBJ2-7; D not certain. Germline-derived CDR1 and CDR2 are SGHDT and YYEEEE. This CDR3 has 12 amino acids. Trimming removed 4 bases from V and 3 bases from J, with 8 bases in between. CDR3 sequence reads: CASSTLSYEQYF. The CDR3 DNA follows: TGTGCCAGCAGCACACTCAGCTACGAGCAGTACTTC.

The rearrangement uses TRBV4-1 and TRBJ2-5; a possible D gene is TRBD1 (5 bases). Trimming took 5 bases from V and 5 from J, leaving 12 bases between them. Germline values: CDR1 MGHRA, CDR2 YSYEKL. CDR3 length equals 13 residues. In DNA form, the CDR3 reads TGCGCCAGCAGCAAGGTGGGGCCGGAGACCCAGTACTTC. Translated: CASSKVGPETQYF.

This sequence joins TRBV20-1 and TRBJ2-5; D may be TRBD2 (6 bases). CDR1 DFQATT and CDR2 SNEGSKA come from the germline V gene (reference sequence). The CDR3 has 14 amino acids. Trimming shortened V by 1 base and J by 3 bases, and 12 bases separated the two germline ends. CDR3 bases: TGCAGTGCTAGAGGAGAGACTAGGAAAGAGACCCAGTACTTC. Protein product: CSARGETRKETQYF.

J is TRBJ2-5 and V is TRBV5-1; D remains ambiguous. V lost 3 bases to trimming and J lost 3 bases, with 9 bases between them. Germline assignment: CDR1 SGHRS and CDR2 YFSETQ. This CDR3 region has 13 residues. The CDR3 reads CASSSYRKETQYF. The DNA of the CDR3 is TGCGCCAGCAGCTCATACCGGAAAGAGACCCAGTACTTC. The whole variable domain, remainder taken from reference TRBV5-1 and TRBJ2-5, is KAGVTQTPRYLIKTRGQQVTLSCSPISGHRSVSWYQQTPGQGLQFLFEYFSETQRNKGNFPGRFSGRQFSNSRSEMNVSTLELGDSALYLCASSSYRKETQYFGPGTRLLVL.

The chain has TRBV7-9 and TRBJ2-1; D not resolved. Looked up from germline, CDR1 is SEHNR and CDR2 is FQNEAQ (reference sequence). V was pared by 2 bases and J by 10 bases, with 21 bases between. CDR3 length equals 16 residues. CDR3 in amino acids: CASSLKGGVKAREQFF. CDR3 nucleotide sequence: TGTGCCAGCAGCTTAAAAGGCGGCGTCAAGGCCCGCGAGCAGTTCTTC.

This clonotype turned up a few times. The rearrangement joins TRBV7-3 to TRBJ2-1, with TRBD2 identical over 7 bases. Per the germline V gene, CDR1 is SGHTA and CDR2 is FQGTGA. There are 14 residues in the CDR3. J lost 6 bases, V lost 5 bases, and 7 bases had no gene match. The CDR3 sequence is CASSVSGMSNEQFF. The DNA for the CDR3 is TGTGCCAGCAGCGTAAGCGGGATGAGCAATGAGCAGTTCTTC.

The genes are TRBV5-1 and TRBJ2-3; 14 bases agree with TRBD2. This CDR3 region has 15 residues. After removal of 6 bases from V and 6 bases from J, the junction contained 6 bases not matched to a gene. Germline loops: CDR1 SGHRS, CDR2 YFSETQ. CDR3 coding DNA: TGCGCCAGCAAGGGGACTAGCGGGAGTTGGGATACGCAGTATTTT. Encoded protein: CASKGTSGSWDTQYF.

The V and J genes are TRBV24-1 and TRBJ2-5; the D call may be TRBD1 or TRBD2 (6 bases each). CDR3 size: 14 residues. CDR1 is KGHDR, CDR2 SFDVKD, per germline. The V and J ends lost 4 bases and 11 bases respectively, with 19 bases between them. The CDR3 reads CATSEGGSYNEQYF. The CDR3 nucleotides are TGTGCCACCAGTGAGGGGGGCTCCTACAATGAGCAGTACTTC.